A selection of T cell receptor beta chains follows, all from one sample in a study of human thymus T cells. TCRdb's table, derived via immunoSEQ multiplex PCR, lists solely in-frame clones and lacks some. The sample lists 57,000 or so clones, over 85% occurring once. Source material: blood. All receptors derive from a boy less than two years old with a congenital heart defect but otherwise immunologically healthy. CDR3s include the opening cysteine and the closing phenylalanine or tryptophan. The D gene is left open where the match is weak. Part of the rows lack a size; the others show once, few, many or a class for expanded clones.

j_call clone_size d_call v_call cdr3_nt cdr3_aa
TRBJ2-2 - - TRBV7-2 TGTGCCAGCAGCTTAATAGGGGAAACCGGGGAGCTGTTTTTT CASSLIGETGELFF
TRBJ1-6 few - TRBV4-2 TGTGCCAGCAGCCAAATACCTAAATCGGCCCTCCACTTT CASSQIPKSALHF
TRBJ2-2 few - TRBV15 TGTGCCACCAGCAGAGAGGAGGGCTGGACCGGGGAGCTGTTTTTT CATSREEGWTGELFF
TRBJ1-3 - - TRBV6-5 TGTGCCAGCAGTAGGCTGAGCTCTGGAAACACCATATATTTT CASSRLSSGNTIYF
TRBJ2-4 - - TRBV23-1 TGCGCCAGCAGTCAACTAGCCAAAAACATTCAGTACTTC CASSQLAKNIQYF
TRBJ1-1 - - TRBV30 TGTGCCTGGAGTGCCAGTGGGAGCACTGAAGCTTTCTTT CAWSASGSTEAFF
TRBJ2-7 - TRBD2 TRBV6-4 TGTGCCAGCAGTGACCCGACTAGCGCCTACTCCTACGAGCAGTACTTC CASSDPTSAYSYEQYF
TRBJ1-2 - - TRBV6-1 TGTGCCAGCCGTATGGTGGGGATTAACTATGGCTACACCTTC CASRMVGINYGYTF
TRBJ2-7 - - TRBV7-2 TGTGCCAGCAGCTTAAGTGGATTTGGGGGGCCCTACGAGCAGTACTTC CASSLSGFGGPYEQYF
TRBJ1-2 - TRBD1 TRBV9 TGTGCCAGCAGCGTAGGAGGCAGGGGGTCCTATGGCTACACCTTC CASSVGGRGSYGYTF
TRBJ2-5 - TRBD1 TRBV14 TGTGCCAGCAGCCAAGATATGGGGACAGGGGAGAGAGAGACCCAGTACTTC CASSQDMGTGERETQYF
TRBJ2-3 - TRBD2 TRBV19 TGTGCCAGCCGACTAGCGGGTTTCACAGATACGCAGTATTTT CASRLAGFTDTQYF
TRBJ1-1 - - TRBV4-2 TGTGCCAGCAGCCAAGATCTTCGCTCCTTCGTGAACACTGAAGCTTTCTTT CASSQDLRSFVNTEAFF
TRBJ2-2 - - TRBV19 TGTGCCAGTTCCGGGACACCGAACACCGGGGAGCTGTTTTTT CASSGTPNTGELFF
TRBJ2-7 - - TRBV18 TGTGCCAGCTCACCACAAGATACCTACGAGCAGTACTTC CASSPQDTYEQYF
TRBJ2-2 once - TRBV6-4 TGTGCCAGCAGTGACACTAACACCGGGGAGCTGTTTTTT CASSDTNTGELFF
TRBJ1-2 - TRBD1 TRBV19 TGTGCCAGTAGTCAGGACAGGAACTATGGCTACACCTTC CASSQDRNYGYTF
TRBJ2-1 - - TRBV11-3 TGTGCCAGCAGCTTATGGACACCTGAGCAGTTCTTC CASSLWTPEQFF
TRBJ2-3 - TRBD1 TRBV28 TGTGCCAGCAGCCGGTTCACAGGGGGCCCGTCCTACACAGATACGCAGTATTTT CASSRFTGGPSYTDTQYF
TRBJ2-1 - - TRBV4-1 TGCGCCAGCAGCTCAACGCGGAGTAGGACCTACAATGAGCAGTTCTTC CASSSTRSRTYNEQFF
TRBJ2-3 - - TRBV9 TGTGCCAGCAGCGTGGGGACTGGAGTCACAGATACGCAGTATTTT CASSVGTGVTDTQYF
TRBJ1-1 - - TRBV2 TGTGCCAGCAGTACTAGCCCTCCCGGAGCTTTCTTT CASSTSPPGAFF
TRBJ1-2 - - TRBV5-6 TGTGCCAGCAGCTTAGCCAGGGACGGCTACACCTTC CASSLARDGYTF
TRBJ2-7 - - TRBV21-1 TGTGCCAGCAGCAAGACCAGGGGAAAACTAGTAACCCACGAGCAGTACTTC CASSKTRGKLVTHEQYF
TRBJ2-5 - - TRBV28 TGTGCCAGCACCGGGTGGGCGAAAGAGACCCAGTACTTC CASTGWAKETQYF
TRBJ2-3 - TRBD1 TRBV2 TGTGCCAGCGTGACAGGGGGAACTAGCACAGATACGCAGTATTTT CASVTGGTSTDTQYF
TRBJ2-5 few - TRBV7-2 TGTGCCAGCAGCTCGGGCGGCCATCCCGGAGAGACCCAGTACTTC CASSSGGHPGETQYF
TRBJ2-5 - - TRBV30 TGTGCCTGGAGTCCGATCGACTCAGAGACCCAGTACTTC CAWSPIDSETQYF
TRBJ2-5 - - TRBV18 TGTGCCAGCTCACCACCAGATCTCGAGACCCAGTACTTC CASSPPDLETQYF
TRBJ2-7 - TRBD2 TRBV19 TGTGCCAGTAGTACCTTAGCGGGACGCCCCTCCTACGAGCAGTACTTC CASSTLAGRPSYEQYF
TRBJ2-5 - - TRBV28 TGTGCCAGCGAAAAGGGGGACGGAGAGACCCAGTACTTC CASEKGDGETQYF
TRBJ2-5 - - TRBV20-1 TGCAGTGCTAGACTAGCGGAGACCCAGTACTTC CSARLAETQYF
TRBJ1-3 - - TRBV19 TGTGCCAGTAGTACCTCAGACAGCTCTGGAAACACCATATATTTT CASSTSDSSGNTIYF
TRBJ2-5 - TRBD2 TRBV6-6 TGTGCCAGCAGTAGACGAGCTAGCGGCCCCCAAGAGACCCAGTACTTC CASSRRASGPQETQYF
TRBJ2-6 - TRBD1 TRBV28 TGTGCCAGCAGAACGACAGGGTCTGGGGCCAACGTCCTGACTTTC CASRTTGSGANVLTF
TRBJ1-4 - TRBD1 TRBV5-1 TGCGCCAGCAGCTTTTCGACAGGGAGTAATGAAAAACTGTTTTTT CASSFSTGSNEKLFF
TRBJ1-1 - - TRBV21-1 TGTGCCAGCAGCGCCTGTTACCTCTCGGAACGAGGGACTGAAGCTTTCTTT CASSACYLSERGTEAFF
TRBJ1-2 - - TRBV9 TGTGCCAGCAGCACCCAAGACAGAGCTAACTATGGCTACACCTTC CASSTQDRANYGYTF
TRBJ2-3 - - TRBV10-3 TGTGCCATCAGTGGAGAAGGGCGAACAGATACGCAGTATTTT CAISGEGRTDTQYF
TRBJ2-1 - - TRBV5-6 TGTGCCAGCAGCTTGGCCAACTCTTACAATGAGCAGTTCTTC CASSLANSYNEQFF
TRBJ1-4 - TRBD1 TRBV5-5 TGTGCCAGCAGGAGACAGGGAGGCGGGAGTGAAAAACTGTTTTTT CASRRQGGGSEKLFF
TRBJ1-4 - TRBD1 TRBV5-4 TGTGCCAGCAGCTTGGGGCAAGACAGGGGGTCTGAAAAACTGTTTTTT CASSLGQDRGSEKLFF
TRBJ1-1 once - TRBV13 TGTGCCAGCAGCTTAGGTCTGATTTGGACCGGCGGCACTGAAGCTTTCTTT CASSLGLIWTGGTEAFF
TRBJ1-1 - TRBD1 TRBV6-5 TGTGCCAGCAGAGGGGGCGGAACTGAAGCTTTCTTT CASRGGGTEAFF
TRBJ2-3 - - TRBV5-1 TGCGCCAGCAGCTTGGTGGACCTCACAGATACGCAGTATTTT CASSLVDLTDTQYF
TRBJ2-3 - TRBD2 TRBV6-1 TGTGCCAGCAGGAGCGGGGGCACAGATACGCAGTATTTT CASRSGGTDTQYF